This entry is about one T cell receptor beta chain. The antigen is undetermined. Data came from immunoSEQ multiplex PCR; TCRdb stores just in-frame clones and leaves some out. The table lists tens of thousands of clones, about 76% of them singletons. Exclusion of a patient followed from autoimmune disease history or systemic immunosuppression. The sample originates from a study of OX40 agonist ivuxolimab in advanced cancers. The study's findings and limits: At 0.1 to 3.0 mg/kg and by week 6, CD4+ and CD8+ T cells in the blood had expanded clonally. On average, CD8+ T cells showed a greater number of expanded clones than CD4+.

The origin of this receptor is an adult with an advanced solid tumor such as melanoma, head and neck, liver or kidney cancer. The sequences come from CD4+ or CD8+ T cells sorted from blood, collected in a trial of the OX40 agonist ivuxolimab.

CDR3 sequence (DNA): TGTGCCAGCAGCCTAAGAGGGGGAGGCAATGAGCAGTTCTTC. It encodes CASSLRGGGNEQFF. The V and J genes are TRBV28 and TRBJ2-1; tentatively, D is TRBD1 or TRBD2 (6 bases each). Germline CDR1 is MDHEN and CDR2 is SYDVKM. V was cut by 6 bases and J by 6 bases, with 15 bases left in between. CDR3 length equals 14 residues.